This passage covers 4 T cell receptor beta chains from one sample sequenced in a study of post-analysis software for immune sequencing data. Study observations and caveats: Four or five TRBV segments (TRBV5-6, TRBV5-1 and TRBV20-1 among them) occurred more frequently in patients than in controls.

No antigen has been assigned to these receptors. Presence of unique molecular identifiers characterized the TCR beta cDNA libraries. TCRdb passed the PCR reads through MiXCR, listing each CDR3 protein once. The sample has roughly 620,000 distinct CDR3 sequences, 44% seen once. Sequenced: blood. The source of these receptors is a girl aged 5 to 17 with multiple sclerosis.

This clonotype occurred a few times. The rearrangement uses TRBV20-1 and TRBJ2-7, with a weak D call TRBD2 (6 bases). CDR1 is DFQATT, CDR2 SNEGSKA, per germline (reference sequence). The CDR3 loop spans 14 amino acids. V was cut by 1 base and J by 5 bases, with 15 bases left in between. CDR3: CSARGRRDIDEQYF. The CDR3 DNA reads as TGCAGTGCTAGAGGAAGGAGGGATATTGACGAGCAGTACTTC.

V gene TRBV7-9 combines with J gene TRBJ1-5; no firm D call. Trimming left V 5 bases short and J 0 bases short, with 14 bases between. The CDR3 totals 16 residues. Germline lookup yields CDR1 SEHNR and CDR2 FQNEAQ (reference sequence). The CDR3 DNA follows: TGTGCCAGCAGCCCTGTGACGGGAGGTAGCAATCAGCCCCAGCATTTT. Encoded protein: CASSPVTGGSNQPQHF.

The V gene is TRBV5-1, the J gene TRBJ2-5, with D possibly TRBD1 on 5 matching bases. This CDR3 spans 15 amino acids. Germline CDR1 SGHRS, CDR2 YFSETQ. V shed 1 base and J shed 3 bases, with 13 bases lying between them. CDR3 DNA: TGCGCCAGCAGCTTGATTCAAGCCAGGGAAGAGACCCAGTACTTC. Its protein is CASSLIQAREETQYF.

V gene TRBV30 combines with J gene TRBJ1-6; no clear D. The germline gives CDR1 GTSNPN, CDR2 SVGIG (reference sequence). The CDR3 spans 15 residues. Trimming left V 1 base short and J 2 bases short, with 9 bases between. The CDR3 coding sequence is TGTGCCTGGAGTGAAGAGGGAACCTATAATTCACCCCTCCACTTT. This sequence encodes CAWSEEGTYNSPLHF.